Listed below are T cell receptor beta chains from one sample, sequenced in a study of cytomegalovirus exposure and HLA in healthy donors. Profiled with immunoSEQ multiplex PCR; TCRdb holds only in-frame clones, not every one. The table includes roughly 330,000 clones, roughly 90% detected once. Sequenced: PBMCs. The receptors here all came from a woman aged 25 to 39 in good health and CMV-seropositive. CDR3s include the opening cysteine and the closing phenylalanine or tryptophan. D genes are given only for firm matches. Clone sizes are given selectively: once, few, many, or a class where the clone is expanded.

TRBV6-1	few	TRBJ2-3	NA	TGTGCCAGCAGTGAAGCACTGGTGGGGGAGGAGGCAGATACGCAGTATTTT	CASSEALVGEEADTQYF
TRBV19	NA	TRBJ1-5	NA	TGTGCCAGTAGCTGGGACAAATATAGCAATCAGCCCCAGCATTTT	CASSWDKYSNQPQHF
TRBV5-5	NA	TRBJ2-1	NA	TGTGCCAGCAGCCCTCAGGGGAGCTCCTACAATGAGCAGTTCTTC	CASSPQGSSYNEQFF
TRBV30	NA	TRBJ1-4	NA	TGTGCCTACCGGGAGACTGAAAAACTGTTTTTT	CAYRETEKLFF
TRBV28	NA	TRBJ1-3	NA	TGTGCCAGCAGTCCGGGGGCGGGAAACACCATATATTTT	CASSPGAGNTIYF
TRBV7-2	NA	TRBJ2-3	TRBD2	TGTGCCAGCAGCTTAGCCCCGGGACTAGCGGGAGGTACAAGGGATACGCAGTATTTT	CASSLAPGLAGGTRDTQYF
TRBV29-1	NA	TRBJ2-6	TRBD1	TGCAGCGTTGAAGAAAGGACAGGGATCTCTGGGGCCAACGTCCTGACTTTC	CSVEERTGISGANVLTF
TRBV30	NA	TRBJ1-4	TRBD1	TGTGCCTGGAGTGCGGACAGGCGCAATGAAAAACTGTTTTTT	CAWSADRRNEKLFF
TRBV20-1	NA	TRBJ1-2	NA	TGCAGGGCGTTGACCGTCTATGGCTACACCTTC	CRALTVYGYTF
TRBV28	NA	TRBJ1-1	TRBD1	TGTGCCAGCAGTTTAGACAGGGTGGTGACTGAAGCTTTCTTT	CASSLDRVVTEAFF
TRBV5-6	NA	TRBJ2-5	TRBD2	TGTGCCAGCAGGGGGGAGGGATTGCAAGAGACCCAGTACTTC	CASRGEGLQETQYF
TRBV15	NA	TRBJ2-2	NA	TGTGCCACCAGCAGACACCCGAAAGGTTCCGGGGAGCTGTTTTTT	CATSRHPKGSGELFF
TRBV11-2	NA	TRBJ1-1	NA	TGTGCCAGCAGCCTCCGGACGGAGAACACTGAAGCTTTCTTT	CASSLRTENTEAFF
TRBV7-6	NA	TRBJ2-5	NA	TGTGCCAGCAGCTTAGCAGGGGGAAACCAAGAGACCCAGTACTTC	CASSLAGGNQETQYF
TRBV27	NA	TRBJ2-1	NA	TGTGCCAGCAGTTTATCGTCCCGGGGTGGGTCCTACAATGAGCAGTTCTTC	CASSLSSRGGSYNEQFF
TRBV29-1	NA	TRBJ2-1	NA	TGCAGCGTTGAACTAGAAAGGGGGTGGGGTGAGCAGTTCTTC	CSVELERGWGEQFF
TRBV7-9	NA	TRBJ1-3	NA	TGTGCCAGCAGCCTCAGGGAACTAACGAACACCATATATTTT	CASSLRELTNTIYF
TRBV10-3	NA	TRBJ2-1	NA	TGTGCCATCAGTGAGACCGGCGGTGAGCAGTTCTTC	CAISETGGEQFF
TRBV7-2	NA	TRBJ2-1	TRBD2	TGTGCCAGCAGCTCCCCCTCGGGAGGGGGAGAAGCCTACAATGAGCAGTTCTTC	CASSSPSGGGEAYNEQFF
TRBV18	NA	TRBJ2-7	NA	TGTGCCAGCTCACCGGGGGGCGGCAAGGGGCCCTACGAGCAGTACTTC	CASSPGGGKGPYEQYF
TRBV10-3	NA	TRBJ1-6	TRBD1	TGTGCCATCAGCCGGGACAGGGAATATCCCAATTCACCCCTCCACTTT	CAISRDREYPNSPLHF
TRBV28	NA	TRBJ2-2	NA	TGTGCCAGCTGGACGGGGGCGGGCGGGGAGCTGTTTTTT	CASWTGAGGELFF
TRBV5-6	NA	TRBJ2-3	NA	TGTGCCAGCAGCTTGGTACAAGATAGGACAGATACGCAGTATTTT	CASSLVQDRTDTQYF
TRBV5-1	NA	TRBJ1-4	NA	TGCGCCAGCAGCTTGCAGGTAGCAACTAATGAAAAACTGTTTTTT	CASSLQVATNEKLFF
TRBV7-9	NA	TRBJ2-1	NA	TGTGCCAGCAGCCCCCGGACGGGGCTCTTTAATGAGCAGTTCTTC	CASSPRTGLFNEQFF
TRBV28	NA	TRBJ2-3	NA	TGTGCCAGCAGGCTACAGTCTCGGAGCACAGATACGCAGTATTTT	CASRLQSRSTDTQYF
TRBV4-3	NA	TRBJ2-7	NA	TGCGCCAGCAGCCAAACGGACAGCTACGAGCAGTACTTC	CASSQTDSYEQYF
TRBV28	once	TRBJ2-2	TRBD2	TGTGCCAGCAGTGGACCCGGGGGGTCGAACACCGGGGAGCTGTTTTTT	CASSGPGGSNTGELFF
TRBV9	NA	TRBJ1-1	NA	TGTGCCAGCGCCCCAGGAGGGGACACTGAAGCTTTCTTT	CASAPGGDTEAFF
TRBV7-9	NA	TRBJ2-7	TRBD2	TGTGCCAGCCACCCGGGGGGGGCCCTTAACTACGAGCAGTACTTC	CASHPGGALNYEQYF
TRBV5-4	NA	TRBJ2-7	NA	TGTGCCGGCATGGGAGAAAGCTCCTACGAGCAGTACTTC	CAGMGESSYEQYF
TRBV12-5	NA	TRBJ2-1	NA	TGTGCTAGTGGTTTAGGACAGAGCCGGTACAATGAGCAGTTCTTC	CASGLGQSRYNEQFF
TRBV2	NA	TRBJ1-4	NA	TGTGCCAGCAGCATTGAACCGGGGGTGACTAATGAAAAACTGTTTTTT	CASSIEPGVTNEKLFF
TRBV5-4	once	TRBJ2-1	NA	TGTGCCAGCAGCTTGTGGTCTAGCGATGAGCAGTTCTTC	CASSLWSSDEQFF
TRBV27	NA	TRBJ2-7	NA	TGTGCCAGCAGTCTAGGGCCCCGGAGGGCCGTGTACGAGCAGTACTTC	CASSLGPRRAVYEQYF
TRBV7-3	NA	TRBJ2-1	TRBD2	TGTGCCAGCAGCTTAGCGGGAGGATACTCGAATTCCTACAATGAGCAGTTCTTC	CASSLAGGYSNSYNEQFF
TRBV15	NA	TRBJ2-1	TRBD2	TGTGCCACCAGCAGAGGAGGCGGGGGAACCTACAATGAGCAGTTCTTC	CATSRGGGGTYNEQFF
TRBV13	NA	TRBJ1-2	TRBD1	TGTGCCAGCAGCTCAACGCTCCAGGGACAGCTCTATGGCTACACCTTC	CASSSTLQGQLYGYTF